One and the same sample provided the 29 T cell receptor beta chains below, sequenced in a study of cytotoxic CD8 clonotypes in ibrutinib-treated CLL. This table comes from immunoSEQ multiplex PCR, and its TCRdb copy is limited to in-frame clones, with some not included. The table has about 92,000 clones, roughly three quarters seen once; the top ten hold 20% to 25%. Sequenced material: PBMCs, taken after 24 months of ibrutinib treatment. These receptors came from a human donor with chronic lymphocytic leukemia.

This chain links TRBV2 with TRBJ2-1; possibly TRBD1 or TRBD2 for D (7 bases each). Between the trimmed V and J ends, which lost 6 bases and 7 bases, there was a span of 16 bases. This CDR3 contains 14 residues. The V gene's germline CDR1 is SNHLY and CDR2 FYNNEI. The CDR3 DNA is TGTGCCAGCAGGCCCAGGGGGGGTGATAATGAGCAGTTCTTC. As protein: CASRPRGGDNEQFF. The full variable domain, rest sourced from reference TRBV2 and TRBJ2-1, is EPEVTQTPSHQVTQMGQEVILRCVPISNHLYFYWYRQILGQKVEFLVSFYNNEISEKSEIFDDQFSVERPDGSNFTLKIRSTKLEDSAMYFCASRPRGGDNEQFFGPGTRLTVL.

The chain joins TRBV7-9 to TRBJ2-6; 9 bases are a match to TRBD1. This CDR3 region has 16 residues. Trimming took 5 bases from V and 3 from J; bases not matched to a gene: 5. The germline V gene encodes CDR1 SEHNR and CDR2 FQNEAQ (reference sequence). The DNA for the CDR3 is TGTGCCAGCAGCCGAACAGGGGGCAGTGGGGCCAACGTCCTGACTTTC. Translating it yields CASSRTGGSGANVLTF.

This chain links TRBV27 with TRBJ1-5; 7 bases line up with TRBD1. This CDR3 spans 15 amino acids. With 4 bases clipped from V and 0 bases from J, the junction kept 3 bases outside the gene matches. CDR1 and CDR2 (germline): MNHEY, SMNVEV (reference sequence). CDR3 in DNA: TGTGCCAGCAGTTCAGGGGGGTATAGCAATCAGCCCCAGCATTTT. Protein sequence: CASSSGGYSNQPQHF.

The chain has TRBV7-2 and TRBJ2-2; 9 nucleotides line up with TRBD1. V lost 1 base to trimming and J lost 5 bases; unmatched junction nucleotides: 2. The CDR3 runs 15 residues. Germline V gene lookup returns CDR1 SGHTA and CDR2 FQGNSA. The CDR3: CASSLVGQGTGELFF. CDR3 in DNA: TGTGCCAGCAGCTTAGTGGGACAGGGAACCGGGGAGCTGTTTTTT.

The chain joins TRBV7-9 to TRBJ2-7; no firm D call. Germline loops: CDR1 SEHNR, CDR2 FQNEAQ (reference sequence). The CDR3 runs to 13 residues. Between the trimmed V and J ends, which lost 5 bases and 4 bases, there was a span of 12 bases. The CDR3 DNA sequence: TGTGCCAGCAGCCCGTTTGTGGGATACGAGCAGTACTTC. Its translation is CASSPFVGYEQYF. Complete variable domain (other parts from reference TRBV7-9 and TRBJ2-7): DTGVSQNPRHKITKRGQNVTFRCDPISEHNRLYWYRQTLGQGPEFLTYFQNEAQLEKSRLLSDRFSAERPKGSFSTLEIQRTEQGDSAMYLCASSPFVGYEQYFGPGTRLTVT.

The chain uses TRBV28 and TRBJ1-1; a weak D match, TRBD1 (5 bases). The ends were cut back, 8 bases at V and 6 bases at J, with 22 bases in the middle. CDR1 is MDHEN, CDR2 SYDVKM, per germline. This CDR3 is built from 15 residues. CDR3 sequence: CASGPRGGPRPEAFF. In DNA form, the CDR3 reads TGTGCCAGCGGACCACGGGGGGGTCCAAGACCTGAAGCTTTCTTT.

The J gene is TRBJ2-3, the V gene TRBV2; the D gene is possibly TRBD2 (6 bases). CDR1 and CDR2 (germline): SNHLY, FYNNEI. The CDR3 extends over 14 amino acids. V gave up 4 bases and J gave up 1 base, with 9 bases separating them. The CDR3 spells CASSGSSGTDTQYF. Here the CDR3 DNA reads TGTGCCAGCAGTGGGTCTAGCGGCACAGATACGCAGTATTTT.

The rearrangement uses TRBV7-8 and TRBJ2-7; D is possibly TRBD2 (5 bases). The CDR3 sequence is 15 residues long. Trimming removed 3 bases from V and 0 bases from J, with 12 bases in between. CDR1 and CDR2 from the germline V gene are SGHVS and FQNEAQ. The CDR3 region has the DNA TGTGCCAGCAGCTTTGGGCGGGTAAGCTCCTACGAGCAGTACTTC. It translates to CASSFGRVSSYEQYF.

The rearrangement uses TRBV28 and TRBJ1-5; D may be TRBD1 (5 bases). This CDR3 contains 13 residues. Trimming removed 6 bases from V and 4 bases from J, with 10 bases in between. Germline V gene lookup returns CDR1 MDHEN and CDR2 SYDVKM. CDR3 sequence (DNA): TGTGCCAGCAGGAGACAGAATAATCAGCCCCAGCATTTT. This encodes CASRRQNNQPQHF.

The chain couples TRBV5-4 to TRBJ2-7; 9 bases align to TRBD2. V was clipped by 3 bases and J by 7 bases; unmatched bases: 8. CDR3 size: 14 residues. The germline V gene has CDR1 SGHNT and CDR2 YYREEE (reference sequence). CDR3 nucleotide sequence: TGTGCCAGCAGCTCCGCTAGCGGGACCGGGGAGCAGTACTTC. It translates to CASSSASGTGEQYF.

The chain couples TRBV28 to TRBJ1-4, with TRBD1 identical over 7 bases. The CDR3 runs 16 residues. The germline V gene encodes CDR1 MDHEN and CDR2 SYDVKM. With 5 bases clipped from V and 2 bases from J, the junction kept 8 bases outside the gene matches. The CDR3 DNA sequence: TGTGCCAGCAGTGACCTCTTAGGGGGCACTAATGAAAAACTGTTTTTT. This sequence encodes CASSDLLGGTNEKLFF.

This sequence joins TRBV6-1 and TRBJ2-1; TRBD2 aligns across 10 bases. CDR1 is MNHNS and CDR2 is SASEGT in the germline V gene. J lost 8 bases, V lost 6 bases, and 4 bases had no gene match. CDR3 size: 13 residues. CDR3 loop: CASRASGSDEQFF. Written as DNA, the CDR3 is TGTGCCAGCAGGGCTAGCGGGAGCGATGAGCAGTTCTTC.

The chain combines TRBV29-1 with TRBJ1-1; no definite D call. Between the trimmed V and J ends, which lost 4 bases and 4 bases, there was a span of 16 bases. Germline values: CDR1 SQVTM, CDR2 ANQGSEA. The CDR3 has 14 residues. The CDR3 here is CSVAGRKAGTEAFF. The CDR3 region has the DNA TGCAGCGTTGCCGGCAGGAAGGCGGGCACTGAAGCTTTCTTT.

This chain connects TRBV6-4 to TRBJ1-1; 8 bases align to TRBD1. The CDR3 runs to 19 residues. Germline V gene sequence: CDR1 MRHNA, CDR2 SNTAGT. V was clipped by 1 base and J by 1 base; unmatched bases: 14. CDR3 loop: CASSDCGQGEGETNTEAFF. CDR3 nucleotides: TGTGCCAGCAGTGACTGCGGACAGGGAGAGGGGGAAACGAACACTGAAGCTTTCTTT.

V gene TRBV21-1 combines with J gene TRBJ1-4. TRBV21-1 is a pseudogene. This CDR3 has 13 amino acids. As DNA, the CDR3 is TGTGCCAGCAGCCCCGGGCTCAATGAAAAACTGTTTTTT. Translated: CASSPGLNEKLFF.

This clone was found a few times. The J gene is TRBJ2-7, the V gene TRBV14, with TRBD2 matching over 7 bases. CDR1 and CDR2 (germline): SGHDN, FVKESK. The CDR3 length is 15 residues. Trimming took 1 base from V and 1 from J; bases not matched to a gene: 4. This CDR3 reads CASSQVLAESYEQYF. CDR3 nucleotide sequence: TGTGCCAGCAGCCAAGTCCTAGCGGAGTCCTACGAGCAGTACTTC.

In DNA form, the CDR3 reads TGTGCCAGCAGTTTAATTTCGGGGGAAGCTTTCTTT. This codes for CASSLISGEAFF. The chain couples TRBV28 to TRBJ1-1; D unclear. The CDR3 covers 12 residues. The V gene lost 2 bases and the J gene lost 8 bases, with 9 bases spanning the gap. Germline CDR1 reads MDHEN; CDR2 reads SYDVKM.

V is TRBV19 and J is TRBJ2-2; 9 bases are shared with TRBD2. CDR1 is LNHDA, CDR2 SQIVND, per germline (reference sequence). This CDR3 contains 17 residues. V gave up 7 bases and J gave up 3 bases; unmatched junction bases: 12. The CDR3 sequence: CASTPDEAGGYTGELFF. CDR3 sequence (DNA): TGTGCCAGTACCCCCGATGAGGCGGGAGGGTACACCGGGGAGCTGTTTTTT.

CDR3 nucleotide sequence: TGTGCCAGCAGCTCCGGGACAGTCAATCAGCCCCAGCATTTT. Amino acid sequence: CASSSGTVNQPQHF. The rearrangement links TRBV2 to TRBJ1-5; 7 bases match TRBD1. Germline values: CDR1 SNHLY, CDR2 FYNNEI. Unmatched junction bases numbered 5, after V lost 6 bases and J lost 3 bases. The CDR3 spans 14 residues.

The rearrangement links TRBV11-2 to TRBJ1-1; D not resolved. In germline, CDR1 is SGHAT, CDR2 FQNNGV. The CDR3 totals 15 residues. With 5 bases removed from V and 1 base from J, the gap between germline ends came to 14 bases. The CDR3 DNA is TGTGCCAGCAGCATAATTCACATACCGAACACTGAAGCTTTCTTT. It yields the protein CASSIIHIPNTEAFF.

The chain is built from TRBV11-3 and TRBJ2-3; 7 bases match TRBD2. With V trimmed by 5 bases and J by 0 bases, 5 bases remained unmatched. There are 15 residues in the CDR3. Germline CDR1 SGHNT, CDR2 YENEEA. The CDR3 loop reads CASSPWGGSTDTQYF. CDR3 DNA: TGTGCCAGCAGCCCCTGGGGGGGTAGCACAGATACGCAGTATTTT.

The chain couples TRBV11-3 to TRBJ2-3, with 9 positions matching TRBD2. The trim removed 5 bases at V and 9 bases at J, leaving 15 bases unmatched. The CDR3 is 16 residues long. Germline CDR1 and CDR2: SGHNT and YENEEA. CDR3 protein: CASSPLPSGVRSTQYF. Here the CDR3 DNA reads TGTGCCAGCAGCCCCCTCCCTAGCGGGGTTAGATCGACGCAGTATTTT.

This clone has a single count. The gene calls are TRBV5-4 and TRBJ2-4; D remains unclear. This CDR3 has 16 residues. Trimming removed 0 bases from V and 0 bases from J, with 10 bases in between. Germline CDR1 is SGHNT and CDR2 is YYREEE (reference sequence). The CDR3 nucleotides are TGTGCCAGCAGCTTGGGTCACAGTCTAGCCAAAAACATTCAGTACTTC. Protein product: CASSLGHSLAKNIQYF.

V usage is TRBV19 and J usage is TRBJ1-2, with 11 bases aligning to TRBD1. The germline V gene encodes CDR1 LNHDA and CDR2 SQIVND (reference sequence). V lost 6 bases and J lost 4; bases outside the gene matches: 7. The CDR3 is 15 residues long. The CDR3 nucleotides read TGTGCCAGTAGGGTCTCGGGACAGGGGGTCTATGGCTACACCTTC. Translated: CASRVSGQGVYGYTF.

This clone came up a few times. The V call is TRBV27, the J call TRBJ2-1; 9 nucleotides line up with TRBD1. Germline CDR1 reads MNHEY; CDR2 reads SMNVEV (reference sequence). J lost 5 bases, V lost 9 bases, and 11 bases had no gene match. The CDR3 consists of 15 residues. The CDR3 loop is CASSRGDRVHNEQFF. The CDR3 nucleotides read TGTGCCAGTTCCCGTGGGGACAGGGTACACAATGAGCAGTTCTTC.

The chain joins TRBV7-2 to TRBJ2-7; 12 bases line up with TRBD2. The junction had 6 bases not matched to a gene; V was cut back by 5 bases and J by 7 bases. Looked up from germline, CDR1 is SGHTA and CDR2 is FQGNSA. The CDR3 is made up of 14 amino acids. As DNA, the CDR3 is TGTGCCAGCAGCGCACTAGCGGGGGGCTTAGAGCAGTACTTC. It codes for CASSALAGGLEQYF.

This clone was picked up a small number of times. V gene TRBV7-3 combines with J gene TRBJ2-2; 7 bases are shared with TRBD1. V dropped 5 bases and J dropped 2; count of bases not matched to a gene: 8. This CDR3 comprises 16 residues. Germline V gene lookup returns CDR1 SGHTA and CDR2 FQGTGA. The CDR3 nucleotides read TGTGCCAGCAGCGTGACCGGGACAGCCAACACCGGGGAGCTGTTTTTT. Its protein is CASSVTGTANTGELFF.

This CDR3 is CASSPGRGSFF. The CDR3 nucleotides are TGTGCCAGCTCACCTGGACGAGGATCTTTCTTT. The rearrangement uses TRBV18 and TRBJ1-1; no clear D. Trimming took off 3 bases at V and 12 bases at J, with 11 bases between the two ends. The germline V gene encodes CDR1 KGHSH and CDR2 LQKENI. This CDR3 has 11 residues.

The gene calls are TRBV5-1 and TRBJ2-3, with 10 bases matching TRBD2. V dropped 1 base and J dropped 3; count of bases not matched to a gene: 8. Germline V gene sequence: CDR1 SGHRS, CDR2 YFSETQ. The CDR3 has 17 residues. The CDR3 here is CASSLTAGGGRTDTQYF. CDR3 DNA: TGCGCCAGCAGCTTGACAGCGGGAGGGGGGAGAACAGATACGCAGTATTTT.